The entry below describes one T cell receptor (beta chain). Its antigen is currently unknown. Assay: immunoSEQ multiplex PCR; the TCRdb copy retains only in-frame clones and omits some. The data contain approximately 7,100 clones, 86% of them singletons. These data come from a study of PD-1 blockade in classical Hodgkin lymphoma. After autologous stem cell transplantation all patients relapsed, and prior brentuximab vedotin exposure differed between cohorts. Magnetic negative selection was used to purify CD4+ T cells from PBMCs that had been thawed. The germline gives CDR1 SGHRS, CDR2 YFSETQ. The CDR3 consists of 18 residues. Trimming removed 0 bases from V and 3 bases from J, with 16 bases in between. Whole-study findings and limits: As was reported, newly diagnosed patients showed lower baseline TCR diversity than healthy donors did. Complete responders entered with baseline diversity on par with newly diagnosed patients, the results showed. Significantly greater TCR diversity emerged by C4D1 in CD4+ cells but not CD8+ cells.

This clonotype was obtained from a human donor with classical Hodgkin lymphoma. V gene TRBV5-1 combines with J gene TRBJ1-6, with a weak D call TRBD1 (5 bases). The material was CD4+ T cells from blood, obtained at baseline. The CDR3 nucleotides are TGCGCCAGCAGCTTGGAGTCAGGGTCTCTGGGCTATAATTCACCCCTCCACTTT. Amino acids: CASSLESGSLGYNSPLHF.